The T cell receptor beta chain under discussion was sequenced for a study of T cell repertoires in cytomegalovirus infection. Study overall: In public TCR beta signatures, there were indications of both CMV infection and matching HLA type. Study findings and constraints: Dominating the ex vivo response were HLA-C-restricted CMV-specific TCR beta clonotypes.

Details on this clonotype: Its antigen is currently unknown.

TCRdb independently ran MiXCR on the reads; one entry per CDR3 protein. Seen here are about 250,000 distinct CDR3 sequences, around 15% observed once, and the top ten hold around 47%. Input material: CD8+ T cells from PBMCs. The TCR comes from a human donor in good health (CMV status not recorded). Some clones in this sample may be carry-over from other donors' samples.

For the CDR3, the DNA is TGTGCCACCAGCAGAGATAGGCAGGCTGAAGCTTTCTTT. Its protein product is CATSRDRQAEAFF. The gene calls are TRBV15 and TRBJ1-1; D unclear. Trimming shortened V by 0 bases and J by 6 bases, and 8 bases separated the two germline ends. The CDR3 extends over 13 amino acids. Per germline, CDR1 LNHNV and CDR2 YYDKDF (reference sequence).